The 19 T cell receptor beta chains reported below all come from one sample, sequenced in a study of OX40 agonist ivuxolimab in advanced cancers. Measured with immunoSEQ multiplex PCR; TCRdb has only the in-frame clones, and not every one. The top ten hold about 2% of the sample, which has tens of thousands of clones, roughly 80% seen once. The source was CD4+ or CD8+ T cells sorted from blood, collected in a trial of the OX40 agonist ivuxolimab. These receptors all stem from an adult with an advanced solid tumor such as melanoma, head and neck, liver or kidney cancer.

CDR3 DNA: TGTGCCAGCAGTGACCATAACCGGGACAGGGGGAACACCATATATTTT. Encoded protein: CASSDHNRDRGNTIYF. The V gene is TRBV6-1, the J gene TRBJ1-3; TRBD1 matches 11 bases. CDR3 length: 16 residues. Germline loops: CDR1 MNHNS, CDR2 SASEGT. The V gene end was trimmed by 3 bases and the J gene end by 7 bases; junction bases not matched to a gene: 8.

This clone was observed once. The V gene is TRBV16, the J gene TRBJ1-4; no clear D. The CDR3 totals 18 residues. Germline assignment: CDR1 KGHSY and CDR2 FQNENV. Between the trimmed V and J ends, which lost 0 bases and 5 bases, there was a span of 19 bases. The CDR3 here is CASSQSIGVITPNEKLFF. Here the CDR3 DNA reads TGTGCCAGCAGCCAATCGATTGGGGTGATCACCCCAAATGAAAAACTGTTTTTT. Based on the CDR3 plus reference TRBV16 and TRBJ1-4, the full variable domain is GEEVAQTPKHLVRGEGQKAKLYCAPIKGHSYVFWYQQVLKNEFKFLISFQNENVFDETGMPKERFSAKCLPNSPCSLEIQATKLEDSAVYFCASSQSIGVITPNEKLFFGSGTQLSVL.

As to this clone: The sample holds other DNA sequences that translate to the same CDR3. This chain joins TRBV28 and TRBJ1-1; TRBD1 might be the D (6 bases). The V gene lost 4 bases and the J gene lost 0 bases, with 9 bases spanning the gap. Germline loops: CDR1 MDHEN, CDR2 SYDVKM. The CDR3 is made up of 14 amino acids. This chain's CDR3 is CASSSGALNTEAFF. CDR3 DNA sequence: TGTGCCAGCAGTTCAGGGGCGCTGAACACTGAAGCTTTCTTT.

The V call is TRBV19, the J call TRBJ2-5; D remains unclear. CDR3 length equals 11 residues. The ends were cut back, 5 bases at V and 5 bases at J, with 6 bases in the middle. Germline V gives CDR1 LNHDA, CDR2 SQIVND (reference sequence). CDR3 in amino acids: CASSLLETQYF. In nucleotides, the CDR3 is TGTGCCAGTAGTCTCCTGGAGACCCAGTACTTC.

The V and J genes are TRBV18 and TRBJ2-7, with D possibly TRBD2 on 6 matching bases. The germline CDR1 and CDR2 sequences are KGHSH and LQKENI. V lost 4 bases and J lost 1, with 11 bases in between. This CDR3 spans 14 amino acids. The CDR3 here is CASSLGTVSYEQYF. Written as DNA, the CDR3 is TGTGCCAGCTCACTAGGGACTGTTTCCTACGAGCAGTACTTC.

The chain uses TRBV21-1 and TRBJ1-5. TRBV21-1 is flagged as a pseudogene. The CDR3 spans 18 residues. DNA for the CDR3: TGTGCCAGCAGCAAAGTAGCGAACTTTCCAGGAGCAAATCAGCCCCAGCATTTT. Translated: CASSKVANFPGANQPQHF.

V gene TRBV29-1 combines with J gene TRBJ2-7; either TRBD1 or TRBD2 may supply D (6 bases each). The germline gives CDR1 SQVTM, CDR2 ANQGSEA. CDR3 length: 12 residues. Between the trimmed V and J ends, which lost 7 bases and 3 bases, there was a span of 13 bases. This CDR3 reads CSEQGLVYEQYF. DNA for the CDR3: TGCAGCGAACAGGGACTTGTCTACGAGCAGTACTTC.

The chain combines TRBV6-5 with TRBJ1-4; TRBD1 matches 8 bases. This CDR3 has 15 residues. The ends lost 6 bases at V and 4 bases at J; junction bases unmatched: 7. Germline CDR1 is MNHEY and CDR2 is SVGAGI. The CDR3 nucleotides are TGTGCCAGCAGAACCGGGACAGGTATTAATGAAAAACTGTTTTTT. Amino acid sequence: CASRTGTGINEKLFF.

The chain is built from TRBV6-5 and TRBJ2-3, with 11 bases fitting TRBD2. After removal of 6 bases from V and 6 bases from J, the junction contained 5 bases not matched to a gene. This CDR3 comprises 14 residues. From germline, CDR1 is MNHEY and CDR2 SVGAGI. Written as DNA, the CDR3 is TGTGCCAGCAGAACTAGCGGGAGCCTCGATACGCAGTATTTT. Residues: CASRTSGSLDTQYF.

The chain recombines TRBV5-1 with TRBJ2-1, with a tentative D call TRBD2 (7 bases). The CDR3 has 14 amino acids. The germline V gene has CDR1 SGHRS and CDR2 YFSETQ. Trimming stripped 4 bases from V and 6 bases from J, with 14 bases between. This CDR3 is CASSGGAGGNEQFF. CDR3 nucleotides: TGCGCCAGCAGCGGGGGGGCCGGGGGCAATGAGCAGTTCTTC.

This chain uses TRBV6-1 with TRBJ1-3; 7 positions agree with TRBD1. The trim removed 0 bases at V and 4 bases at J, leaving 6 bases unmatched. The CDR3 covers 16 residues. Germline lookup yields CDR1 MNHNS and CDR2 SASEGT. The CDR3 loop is CASSEAGVQGGNTIYF. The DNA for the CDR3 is TGTGCCAGCAGTGAAGCTGGGGTACAGGGGGGAAACACCATATATTTT.

The CDR3 loop reads CASSDSDRVGTDTQYF. For the CDR3, the DNA is TGTGCCAGCAGTGACTCTGACAGGGTGGGGACAGATACGCAGTATTTT. This chain connects TRBV7-9 to TRBJ2-3, with 7 bases aligning to TRBD1. The V segment lost 6 bases and the J segment 3 bases; nucleotides outside the gene matches: 12. Germline CDR1 reads SEHNR; CDR2 reads FQNEAQ (reference sequence). CDR3 size: 16 residues. The full variable domain, rest sourced from reference TRBV7-9 and TRBJ2-3, is DTGVSQNPRHKITKRGQNVTFRCDPISEHNRLYWYRQTLGQGPEFLTYFQNEAQLEKSRLLSDRFSAERPKGSFSTLEIQRTEQGDSAMYLCASSDSDRVGTDTQYFGPGTRLTVL.

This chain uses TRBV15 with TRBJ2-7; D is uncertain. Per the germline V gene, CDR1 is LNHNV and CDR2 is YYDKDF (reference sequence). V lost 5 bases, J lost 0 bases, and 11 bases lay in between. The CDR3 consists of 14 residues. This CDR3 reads CATSASSYSYEQYF. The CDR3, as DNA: TGTGCCACCAGCGCGTCTTCCTACTCCTACGAGCAGTACTTC.

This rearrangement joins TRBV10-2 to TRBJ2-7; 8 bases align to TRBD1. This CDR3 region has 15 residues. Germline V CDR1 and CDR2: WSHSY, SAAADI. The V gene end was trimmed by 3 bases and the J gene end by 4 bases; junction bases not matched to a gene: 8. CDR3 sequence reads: CASSEGQGRVYEQYF. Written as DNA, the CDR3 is TGCGCCAGCAGTGAAGGACAGGGCCGAGTGTACGAGCAGTACTTC.

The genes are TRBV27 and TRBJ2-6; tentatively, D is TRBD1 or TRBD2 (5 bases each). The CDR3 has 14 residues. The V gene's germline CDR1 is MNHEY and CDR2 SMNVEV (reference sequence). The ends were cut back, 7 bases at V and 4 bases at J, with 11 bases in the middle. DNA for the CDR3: TGTGCCAGCACCGGGACGGTCGGGGCCAACGTCCTGACTTTC. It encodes CASTGTVGANVLTF.

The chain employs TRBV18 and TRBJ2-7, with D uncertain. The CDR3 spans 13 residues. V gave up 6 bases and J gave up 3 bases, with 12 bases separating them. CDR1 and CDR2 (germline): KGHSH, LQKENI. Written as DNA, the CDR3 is TGTGCCAGCTCCGAATCCCTAGACTACGAGCAGTACTTC. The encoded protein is CASSESLDYEQYF. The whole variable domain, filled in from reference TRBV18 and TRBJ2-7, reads NAGVMQNPRHLVRRRGQEARLRCSPMKGHSHVYWYRQLPEEGLKFMVYLQKENIIDESGMPKERFSAEFPKEGPSILRIQQVVRGDSAAYFCASSESLDYEQYFGPGTRLTVT.

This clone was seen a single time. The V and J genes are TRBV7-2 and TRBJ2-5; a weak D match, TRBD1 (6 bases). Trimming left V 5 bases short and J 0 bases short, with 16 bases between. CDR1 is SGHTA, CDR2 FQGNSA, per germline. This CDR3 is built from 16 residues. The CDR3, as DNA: TGTGCCAGCAGCCTCCGGGACAAGAGGTACCAAGAGACCCAGTACTTC. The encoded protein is CASSLRDKRYQETQYF.

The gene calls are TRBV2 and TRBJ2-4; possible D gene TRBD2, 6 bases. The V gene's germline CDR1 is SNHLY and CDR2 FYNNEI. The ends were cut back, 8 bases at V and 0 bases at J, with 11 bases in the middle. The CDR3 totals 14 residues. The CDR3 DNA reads TGTGCCAGCGGCCCGGGACTAGCCAAAAACATTCAGTACTTC. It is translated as CASGPGLAKNIQYF.

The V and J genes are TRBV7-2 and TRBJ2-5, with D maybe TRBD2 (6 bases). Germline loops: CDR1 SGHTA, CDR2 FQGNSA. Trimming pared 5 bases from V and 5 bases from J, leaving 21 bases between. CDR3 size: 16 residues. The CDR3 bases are TGTGCCAGCAGCACGGCGACTAGTCCTTCTTGGGAGACCCAGTACTTC. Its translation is CASSTATSPSWETQYF.